Listed here is a single T cell receptor beta chain. The antigen is unknown. The junction and the germline gene differ at one end; a read error may be behind it. Researchers ran the PCR with 60 Vbeta and 13 Jbeta primers. The method was immunoSEQ multiplex PCR; TCRdb's version includes in-frame clones alone and lacks a portion of them. The table lists 200,000 to 250,000 clones, approximately 82% of them singletons. The source of the sample is a study of cytomegalovirus exposure and HLA in healthy donors. Overall study results and limits: What TCR beta sequences reportedly achieved was accurate prediction of HLA-A and HLA-B alleles in most subjects.

Per the germline V gene, CDR1 is SGHTA and CDR2 is FQGTGA. This CDR3 is 15 amino acids long. This chain links TRBV7-3 with TRBJ1-1, with TRBD1 identical over 9 bases. This receptor was obtained from a male donor in good health and CMV-seronegative. Sequenced input: PBMCs. In DNA, the CDR3 is TGTGTCAGCAGCCCGGCCCCGGGACAGGGCTCTGAAGCTTTCTTT. It encodes CVSSPAPGQGSEAFF.